The clone carrying this T cell receptor (beta chain) was counted only a few times. Its antigen remains unidentified. These data come from a study of blood T cells in healthy people across ages. General study points: When set beside aged donors, long-lived donors presented more naive CD4+ cells and higher diversity. Age showed a roughly linear inverse relationship with TCR beta diversity per million T cells.

Germline-derived CDR1 and CDR2 are SGHRS and YFSETQ. This CDR3 comprises 16 residues. The ends lost 4 bases at V and 1 base at J; junction bases unmatched: 7. Every sample yielded at least 7 million isolated PBMCs. Using a J-beta primer mix together with a sample-barcoded 5' primer, a second PCR was run for about 6 to 11 cycles. Researchers report that a template-switch adaptor with 12 random nucleotides tagged each cDNA molecule. A single record per CDR3 protein comes from TCRdb applying MiXCR to the 5' RACE reads. This sample yields fewer than 1,000,000 distinct CDR3 sequences, of which about 47% are seen a single time; roughly 18% belongs to the top ten.

This TCR was recovered from an elderly man in good health. J is TRBJ1-1 and V is TRBV5-1; the match to TRBD1 covers 10 bases. The sequenced sample was blood. The CDR3, as DNA: TGCGCCAGCAGCCCCTACCGACAGGGGGCGAACACTGAAGCTTTCTTT. This encodes CASSPYRQGANTEAFF.